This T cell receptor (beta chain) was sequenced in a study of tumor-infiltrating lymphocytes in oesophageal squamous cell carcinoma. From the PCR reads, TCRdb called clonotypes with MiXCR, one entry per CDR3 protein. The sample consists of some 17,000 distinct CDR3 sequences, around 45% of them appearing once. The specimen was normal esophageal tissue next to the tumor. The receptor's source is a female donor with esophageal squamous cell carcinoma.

Written as DNA, the CDR3 is TGTGCCAGCAGCTTTTCGGGGTTGGATACGCAGTATTTT. It translates to CASSFSGLDTQYF. The chain combines TRBV7-3 with TRBJ2-3, with a possible D match to TRBD2 (5 bases). V lost 3 bases to trimming and J lost 6 bases, with 10 bases between them. Germline V gene sequence: CDR1 SGHTA, CDR2 FQGTGA. This CDR3 is 13 amino acids long.